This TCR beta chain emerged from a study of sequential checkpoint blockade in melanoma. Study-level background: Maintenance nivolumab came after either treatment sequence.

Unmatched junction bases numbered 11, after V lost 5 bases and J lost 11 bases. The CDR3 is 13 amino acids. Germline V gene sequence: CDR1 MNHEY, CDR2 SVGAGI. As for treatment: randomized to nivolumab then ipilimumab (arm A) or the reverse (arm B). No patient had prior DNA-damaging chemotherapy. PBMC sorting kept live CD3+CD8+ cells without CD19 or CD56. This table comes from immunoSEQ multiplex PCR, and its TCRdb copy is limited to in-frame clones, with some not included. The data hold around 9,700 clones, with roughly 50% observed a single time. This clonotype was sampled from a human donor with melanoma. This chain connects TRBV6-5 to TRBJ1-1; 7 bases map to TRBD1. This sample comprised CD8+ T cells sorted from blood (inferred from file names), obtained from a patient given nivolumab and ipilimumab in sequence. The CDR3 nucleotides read TGTGCCAGCAGTCAATCCGACAGGGCCGGGGCTTTCTTT. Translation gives CASSQSDRAGAFF.